Listed below are T cell receptor beta chains from one sample, sequenced in a study of PD-L1 blockade in urothelial cancer. Data came from immunoSEQ multiplex PCR; TCRdb stores just in-frame clones and leaves some out. The sample consists of about 76,000 clones, less than 95% of them appearing once. The source was PBMCs, collected around atezolizumab (anti-PD-L1) treatment. These receptors all stem from an elderly woman with urothelial cancer. CDR3s include the opening cysteine and the closing phenylalanine or tryptophan. D genes are given only for firm matches. Rows may omit the clone size; those that give it use once, few, many or a size class.

abundance | j_gene | v_gene | d_gene | CDR3aa | CDR3nt
- | TRBJ2-7 | TRBV5-1 | TRBD2 | CASSLGRRTSGSGYEQYF | TGCGCCAGCAGCTTGGGAAGAAGGACTAGCGGGAGTGGCTACGAGCAGTACTTC
- | TRBJ2-2 | TRBV10-1 | TRBD2 | CASSPGLAGGTGELFF | TGCGCCAGCAGCCCGGGACTAGCGGGAGGAACCGGGGAGCTGTTTTTT
- | TRBJ2-7 | TRBV18 | TRBD2 | CASSPRASGSTNEQYF | TGTGCCAGCTCACCACGGGCTAGCGGGAGTACTAACGAGCAGTACTTC
- | TRBJ1-5 | TRBV7-2 | - | CASSPGRAGQPQHF | TGTGCCAGCAGCCCCGGGAGGGCGGGACAGCCCCAGCATTTT
- | TRBJ1-2 | TRBV18 | TRBD1 | CASSPDRGMLDGYTF | TGTGCCAGCTCACCGGACAGGGGGATGTTGGATGGCTACACCTTC
- | TRBJ2-7 | TRBV28 | TRBD1 | CASQIPTGTGLPYEQYF | TGTGCCAGTCAAATACCAACCGGGACAGGGTTACCCTACGAGCAGTACTTC
- | TRBJ2-7 | TRBV11-2 | - | CASSPQLTRDRSYEQYF | TGTGCCAGCAGCCCCCAACTCACGCGGGACCGCTCCTACGAGCAGTACTTC
- | TRBJ2-1 | TRBV30 | - | CAWSVAGSYNEQFF | TGTGCCTGGAGTGTAGCCGGGTCCTACAATGAGCAGTTCTTC
- | TRBJ2-1 | TRBV4-1 | TRBD2 | CASSHLRGDEQFF | TGCGCCAGCAGCCACCTTCGGGGGGATGAGCAGTTCTTC
- | TRBJ2-1 | TRBV15 | - | CATSRERNEQFF | TGTGCCACCAGCAGAGAACGGAATGAGCAGTTCTTC
once | TRBJ1-1 | TRBV27 | - | CASSFRQMNTEAFF | TGTGCCAGCAGTTTTCGACAGATGAACACTGAAGCTTTCTTT
once | TRBJ2-1 | TRBV4-2 | TRBD2 | CASSQDWRASGGNEQFF | TGTGCCAGCAGCCAAGATTGGAGGGCTAGCGGGGGCAATGAGCAGTTCTTC
once | TRBJ1-1 | TRBV11-2 | - | CASSPRTEAFF | TGTGCCAGCAGCCCCCGCACTGAAGCTTTCTTT
- | TRBJ2-3 | TRBV9 | TRBD2 | CASSVLGLAGPDTQYF | TGTGCCAGCAGCGTATTGGGACTAGCGGGTCCAGATACGCAGTATTTT
- | TRBJ2-2 | TRBV30 | - | CAWRDFTGELFF | TGTGCCTGGAGGGACTTCACCGGGGAGCTGTTTTTT
once | TRBJ1-2 | TRBV6-1 | TRBD1 | CASSGGQALGYTF | TGTGCCAGCAGTGGGGGACAGGCTCTTGGCTACACCTTC
- | TRBJ2-6 | TRBV28 | - | CASTDQGGAGSSSGANVLTF | TGTGCCAGCACCGACCAGGGTGGGGCAGGGTCCAGCTCTGGGGCCAACGTCCTGACTTTC
- | TRBJ2-5 | TRBV6-1 | - | CASSEASRQPGETQYF | TGTGCCAGCAGTGAAGCTTCCCGACAGCCTGGTGAGACCCAGTACTTC
- | TRBJ2-3 | TRBV5-4 | - | CASSLGRGGDTQYF | TGTGCCAGCAGCTTGGGCAGGGGTGGAGATACGCAGTATTTT
- | TRBJ2-1 | TRBV5-4 | TRBD2 | CASSSGTTYNEQFF | TGTGCCAGCAGCTCCGGGACTACATACAATGAGCAGTTCTTC
- | TRBJ2-1 | TRBV19 | TRBD2 | CASTQGLAPNEQFF | TGTGCCAGTACCCAAGGACTAGCTCCAAATGAGCAGTTCTTC
- | TRBJ2-7 | TRBV5-1 | TRBD1 | CASSLGGTGVIYEQYF | TGCGCCAGCAGCTTGGGCGGGACAGGGGTGATTTACGAGCAGTACTTC
- | TRBJ1-1 | TRBV25-1 | - | CASVGLPGTEAFF | TGTGCCAGCGTGGGACTTCCGGGCACTGAAGCTTTCTTT